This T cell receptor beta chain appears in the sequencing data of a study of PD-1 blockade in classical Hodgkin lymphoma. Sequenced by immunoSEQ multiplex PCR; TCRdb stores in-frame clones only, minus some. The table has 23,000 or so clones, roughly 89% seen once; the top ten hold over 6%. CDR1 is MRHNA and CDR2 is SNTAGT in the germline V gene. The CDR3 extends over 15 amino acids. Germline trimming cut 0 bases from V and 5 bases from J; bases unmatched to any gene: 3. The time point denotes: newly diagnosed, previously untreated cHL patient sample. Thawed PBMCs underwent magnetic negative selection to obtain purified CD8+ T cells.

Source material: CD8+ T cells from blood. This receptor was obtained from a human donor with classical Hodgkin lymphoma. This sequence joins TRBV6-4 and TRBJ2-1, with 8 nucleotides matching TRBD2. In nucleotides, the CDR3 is TGTGCCAGCAGTGACTCAACTAGCGGACACAATGAGCAGTTCTTC. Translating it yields CASSDSTSGHNEQFF.